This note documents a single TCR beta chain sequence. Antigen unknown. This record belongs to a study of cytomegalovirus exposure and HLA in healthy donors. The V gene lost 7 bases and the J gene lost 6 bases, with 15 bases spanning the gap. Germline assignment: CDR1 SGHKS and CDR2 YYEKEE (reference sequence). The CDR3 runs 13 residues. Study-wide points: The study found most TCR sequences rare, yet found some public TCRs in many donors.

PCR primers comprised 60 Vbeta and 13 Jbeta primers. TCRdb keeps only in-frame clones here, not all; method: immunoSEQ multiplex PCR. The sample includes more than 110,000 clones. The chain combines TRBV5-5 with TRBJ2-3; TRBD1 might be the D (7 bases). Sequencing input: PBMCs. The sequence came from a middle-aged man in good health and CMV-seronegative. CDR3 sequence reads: CASGAGGWDTQYF. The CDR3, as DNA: TGTGCCAGCGGGGCAGGGGGGTGGGATACGCAGTATTTT.